A single sample gave rise to the 23 T cell receptor beta chains below, sequenced in a study of identifying expanded T cells in peripheral blood. Using immunoSEQ multiplex PCR, the repertoire was profiled, and TCRdb retains in-frame clones only, with some absent. The table has around 57,000 clones, around 87% seen once. What was sequenced was blood. These receptors were obtained from a person aged 18 to 70 in good health.

V gene TRBV10-3 combines with J gene TRBJ1-2, with TRBD1 identical over 11 bases. The V gene's germline CDR1 is ENHRY and CDR2 SYGVKD. The CDR3 sequence is 15 residues long. Trimming cost V 7 bases and J 1 base; bases outside gene matches: 5. CDR3 sequence: CAITEDRGLNYGYTF. For the CDR3, the DNA is TGTGCCATCACGGAGGACAGGGGGCTTAACTATGGCTACACCTTC.

The chain has TRBV5-1 and TRBJ2-1; 7 bases map to TRBD2. Germline V gives CDR1 SGHRS, CDR2 YFSETQ. This CDR3 has 17 amino acids. V shed 3 bases and J 4 bases; nucleotides not matched to a gene: 13. DNA for the CDR3: TGCGCCAGCAGCTCAACCCCGGGTCGGGGAGGGTACAATGAGCAGTTCTTC. Protein: CASSSTPGRGGYNEQFF.

The chain has TRBV9 and TRBJ1-3, with unresolved D. Trimming took 4 bases from V and 0 from J, leaving 23 bases between them. The CDR3 is 19 amino acids. Germline loops: CDR1 SGDLS, CDR2 YYNGEE. The CDR3 nucleotides read TGTGCCAGCAGCCCCTTAAGGACCACTGACTCCTACTCTGGAAACACCATATATTTT. Amino acid sequence: CASSPLRTTDSYSGNTIYF.

This chain uses TRBV6-6 with TRBJ1-1; TRBD1 is a possible D gene (6 bases). The CDR3 spans 16 residues. Germline V gene lookup returns CDR1 MNHNY and CDR2 SVGAGI (reference sequence). The V gene lost 2 bases and the J gene lost 3 bases, with 16 bases spanning the gap. The CDR3 protein is CASSYAAGGGHTEAFF. DNA for the CDR3: TGTGCCAGCAGTTACGCAGCGGGTGGGGGGCACACTGAAGCTTTCTTT.

The chain uses TRBV7-2 and TRBJ2-7; 10 bases fit TRBD1. Germline loops: CDR1 SGHTA, CDR2 FQGNSA. The CDR3 contains 15 residues. V lost 5 bases to trimming and J lost 0 bases; unmatched junction nucleotides: 4. CDR3 amino acids: CASSPRTGGSYEQYF. CDR3 bases: TGTGCCAGCAGCCCAAGGACAGGGGGCTCCTACGAGCAGTACTTC.

J is TRBJ1-1 and V is TRBV14; D remains ambiguous. CDR3 length: 12 residues. Per germline, CDR1 SGHDN and CDR2 FVKESK. V gave up 4 bases and J gave up 5 bases, with 8 bases separating them. The CDR3 DNA sequence: TGTGCCAGCAGCCGTTCGTGGACTGAAGCTTTCTTT. Translating gives CASSRSWTEAFF. Based on the CDR3 plus reference TRBV14 and TRBJ1-1, the full variable domain is EAGVTQFPSHSVIEKGQTVTLRCDPISGHDNLYWYRRVMGKEIKFLLHFVKESKQDESGMPNNRFLAERTGGTYSTLKVQPAELEDSGVYFCASSRSWTEAFFGQGTRLTVV.

This chain uses TRBV7-3 with TRBJ1-6; tentatively, D is TRBD1 (6 bases). The V and J ends lost 5 bases and 6 bases respectively, with 11 bases between them. This CDR3 is built from 14 residues. Germline CDR1 is SGHTA and CDR2 is FQGTGA. This CDR3 reads CASSNTGTNSPLHF. CDR3 sequence (DNA): TGTGCCAGCAGCAATACAGGGACTAATTCACCCCTCCACTTT.

CDR3 residues: CASSLLRNQPQHF. The CDR3 coding sequence is TGTGCCAGCAGTTTATTGCGGAATCAGCCCCAGCATTTT. The chain uses TRBV28 and TRBJ1-5, with D unclear. This CDR3 has 13 residues. The V end was cut by 1 base, the J end by 4 bases, with 5 bases between. The V gene's germline CDR1 is MDHEN and CDR2 SYDVKM.

The chain carries TRBV6-4 and TRBJ2-7, with 10 bases matching TRBD2. V trimming: 5 bases; J trimming: 3 bases; junction bases outside the gene matches: 22. The CDR3 contains 20 residues. Germline CDR1 MRHNA, CDR2 SNTAGT. The CDR3 region is CASSSSPGTSGIRQCYEQYF. DNA of the CDR3: TGTGCCAGCAGTTCATCCCCCGGCACTAGCGGGATCCGCCAATGCTACGAGCAGTACTTC.

The V call is TRBV7-2, the J call TRBJ1-5; possibly TRBD1 for D (5 bases). CDR3 size: 13 residues. Germline CDR1 reads SGHTA; CDR2 reads FQGNSA. V was pared by 4 bases and J by 7 bases, with 11 bases between. CDR3 DNA sequence: TGTGCCAGCAGCTCCCAGGGAGGACAGCCCCAGCATTTT. Its protein is CASSSQGGQPQHF.

The table lists this clone with a few counts. The V gene is TRBV2, the J gene TRBJ1-5; TRBD1 agrees at 8 bases. CDR1 is SNHLY, CDR2 FYNNEI, per germline. The length of the CDR3 is 15 residues. V gave up 5 bases and J gave up 2 bases; unmatched junction bases: 5. CDR3 DNA: TGTGCCAGCAGTCTCCCGGGACAGGGCAATCAGCCCCAGCATTTT. Translating it yields CASSLPGQGNQPQHF.

This clone showed up just once. This chain joins TRBV28 and TRBJ2-7, with no clear D. This CDR3 spans 14 amino acids. Trimming removed 7 bases at V and 3 bases at J, with 16 bases between. Germline CDR1 reads MDHEN; CDR2 reads SYDVKM. The CDR3 is CASTGGGWGYEQYF. DNA of the CDR3: TGTGCCAGCACCGGCGGCGGTTGGGGCTACGAGCAGTACTTC.

The chain couples TRBV5-6 to TRBJ1-5; D uncertain. The V gene lost 4 bases and the J gene lost 2 bases, with 7 bases spanning the gap. The CDR3 is 13 residues long. Germline-derived CDR1 and CDR2 are SGHDT and YYEEEE. CDR3 amino acids: CASSVGGNQPQHF. The CDR3 nucleotides read TGTGCCAGCAGCGTCGGGGGCAATCAGCCCCAGCATTTT.

The CDR3 loop is CASSFYRAPYEQYF. The CDR3 bases are TGTGCCAGCAGCTTTTACCGGGCCCCCTACGAGCAGTACTTC. The chain carries TRBV7-9 and TRBJ2-7; D is ambiguous. Germline V gene data show CDR1 as SEHNR and CDR2 as FQNEAQ (reference sequence). V was pared by 3 bases and J by 2 bases, with 11 bases between. The length of the CDR3 is 14 residues.

This chain uses TRBV6-1 with TRBJ2-3; a weak D match, TRBD2 (6 bases). Germline V gene lookup returns CDR1 MNHNS and CDR2 SASEGT. This CDR3 contains 18 residues. V lost 2 bases, J lost 0 bases, and 18 bases lay in between. CDR3 coding DNA: TGTGCCAGCAGTGAATTTGCGGGGTACTCCACTAGCACAGATACGCAGTATTTT. Amino acids: CASSEFAGYSTSTDTQYF.

This chain connects TRBV28 to TRBJ1-2; D not certain. The V gene lost 3 bases and the J gene lost 7 bases, with 12 bases spanning the gap. The CDR3 covers 13 residues. The germline V gene has CDR1 MDHEN and CDR2 SYDVKM. The CDR3 region is CASSLLGGGGYTF. The CDR3 coding sequence is TGTGCCAGCAGTTTGCTCGGAGGAGGTGGCTACACCTTC.

The genes are TRBV11-2 and TRBJ2-2; D is perhaps TRBD1 (5 bases). CDR1 is SGHAT, CDR2 FQNNGV, per germline. The V end lost 6 bases, the J end lost 4 bases, and 12 bases lay between the germline ends. The CDR3 runs to 14 residues. This CDR3 is CASRLRQITGELFF. The DNA of the CDR3 is TGTGCCAGCAGATTGAGACAGATCACCGGGGAGCTGTTTTTT.

The rearrangement uses TRBV28 and TRBJ2-7; TRBD2 agrees at 7 bases. This CDR3 contains 16 residues. Germline values: CDR1 MDHEN, CDR2 SYDVKM. With 6 bases clipped from V and 2 bases from J, the junction kept 13 bases outside the gene matches. DNA of the CDR3: TGTGCCAGCAGCTCACCCCCTAGCGGTCAAGCCTACGAGCAGTACTTC. It yields the protein CASSSPPSGQAYEQYF.

The rearrangement joins TRBV19 to TRBJ2-1; the D is unclear. With 6 bases removed from V and 5 bases from J, the gap between germline ends came to 14 bases. The CDR3 consists of 14 residues. Germline values: CDR1 LNHDA, CDR2 SQIVND (reference sequence). CDR3 protein: CASRWGSRDNEQFF. CDR3 bases: TGTGCCAGTAGGTGGGGATCTCGGGACAATGAGCAGTTCTTC. Full variable domain (outside the CDR3, taken from reference TRBV19 and TRBJ2-1): DGGITQSPKYLFRKEGQNVTLSCEQNLNHDAMYWYRQDPGQGLRLIYYSQIVNDFQKGDIAEGYSVSREKKESFPLTVTSAQKNPTAFYLCASRWGSRDNEQFFGPGTRLTVL.

The chain combines TRBV5-4 with TRBJ2-7, with 10 bases aligning to TRBD2. CDR3 length equals 16 residues. Germline-derived CDR1 and CDR2 are SGHNT and YYREEE (reference sequence). V shed 4 bases, J shed 2 bases, and the junction held 9 bases outside the gene matches. CDR3 sequence (DNA): TGTGCCAGCAGCAGGCGACTAGCGGGTGCTACCTACGAGCAGTACTTC. Protein product: CASSRRLAGATYEQYF.

The chain employs TRBV19 and TRBJ1-5, with TRBD1 matching 8 bases. Germline CDR1 LNHDA, CDR2 SQIVND (reference sequence). Trimming at V came to 10 bases and at J to 2 bases, leaving 16 bases not matched to a gene. The CDR3 has 17 residues. The CDR3 loop is CATFETGAPLGNQPQHF. DNA for the CDR3: TGTGCCACCTTCGAGACAGGGGCCCCACTGGGCAATCAGCCCCAGCATTTT.

This chain links TRBV19 with TRBJ2-1; a weak D match, TRBD1 (5 bases). V lost 2 bases and J lost 7, with 15 bases in between. Per the germline V gene, CDR1 is LNHDA and CDR2 is SQIVND (reference sequence). CDR3 size: 15 residues. The CDR3 bases are TGTGCCAGTAGTATACGGGCCTATGGGGCTAATGAGCAGTTCTTC. This translates into CASSIRAYGANEQFF.

The chain links TRBV5-6 to TRBJ2-3, with D uncertain. CDR1 and CDR2 (germline): SGHDT, YYEEEE. Deletions cut 0 bases from V and 4 bases from J, with 3 bases between. CDR3 length equals 12 residues. The CDR3 protein is CASSLESDTQYF. In DNA form, the CDR3 reads TGTGCCAGCAGCTTGGAGTCAGATACGCAGTATTTT.